This entry lists 7 T cell receptor beta chains sequenced from one sample in a study of identical twins. TCRdb recomputed calls from the 5' RACE reads with MiXCR, one row per CDR3 protein. Among fewer than 650,000 distinct CDR3 sequences listed, 7% to 7.5% were seen once. These same records also appear under a second study, on yellow fever vaccine responses in identical twins.

Sequenced sample: PBMCs. These receptors came from a woman aged 18-29 years in good health.

The J gene is TRBJ2-7, the V gene TRBV7-2; D not certain. The CDR3 has 13 residues. Trimming pared 3 bases from V and 2 bases from J, leaving 8 bases between. The germline V gene has CDR1 SGHTA and CDR2 FQGNSA. The DNA for the CDR3 is TGTGCCAGCAGCTTTTCGCGCACCTACGAGCAGTACTTC. The encoded protein is CASSFSRTYEQYF.

This clonotype was counted a few times. V usage is TRBV6-5 and J usage is TRBJ2-6; no definite D call. Germline V lookup: CDR1 MNHEY, CDR2 SVGAGI. Trimming took off 4 bases at V and 0 bases at J, with 10 bases between the two ends. The CDR3 runs 16 residues. Here the CDR3 DNA reads TGTGCCAGCAGTTGGTCGGCGACCTCTGGGGCCAACGTCCTGACTTTC. Translated, it gives CASSWSATSGANVLTF.

This clonotype was observed at least ten times. The chain joins TRBV10-3 to TRBJ2-3; TRBD2 aligns across 10 bases. The V and J ends lost 10 bases and 6 bases, in that order; junction bases with no gene match: 4. In germline, CDR1 is ENHRY, CDR2 SYGVKD. This CDR3 comprises 12 residues. The CDR3: CATVAGGDTQYF. The CDR3 DNA follows: TGTGCCACCGTAGCGGGGGGTGATACGCAGTATTTT.

Many counts were recorded for this clonotype. The chain couples TRBV28 to TRBJ2-1; possibly TRBD1 for D (6 bases). V gave up 5 bases and J gave up 2 bases, with 13 bases separating them. CDR3 length equals 15 residues. The germline gives CDR1 MDHEN, CDR2 SYDVKM. CDR3 in amino acids: CASSPQGKPYNEQFF. The DNA of the CDR3 is TGTGCCAGCAGTCCCCAGGGGAAGCCCTACAATGAGCAGTTCTTC.

This rearrangement joins TRBV7-3 to TRBJ1-1; D ambiguous. The CDR3 consists of 14 residues. Trimming removed 3 bases from V and 0 bases from J, with 8 bases in between. Germline V CDR1 and CDR2: SGHTA, FQGTGA. The CDR3 spells CASSFDKMNTEAFF. In DNA, the CDR3 is TGTGCCAGCAGCTTTGACAAAATGAACACTGAAGCTTTCTTT.

This clonotype was recorded many times. The CDR3 DNA reads TGTGCCAGCAGGCCGACAGTGAACACTGAAGCTTTCTTT. It translates to CASRPTVNTEAFF. This sequence joins TRBV12-3 or TRBV12-4 and TRBJ1-1, with D tentatively TRBD1 (5 bases). This CDR3 contains 13 residues. Trimming took 6 bases from V and 0 from J, leaving 8 bases between them.

This clonotype was seen a handful of times. This chain's CDR3 is CSVGPLAGGETQYF. CDR3 nucleotides: TGCAGCGTTGGCCCACTAGCGGGAGGGGAGACCCAGTACTTC. The chain uses TRBV29-1 and TRBJ2-5; 13 nucleotides match TRBD2. Trimming at V came to 4 bases and at J to 5 bases, leaving 4 bases not matched to a gene. The CDR3 length is 14 residues. Germline CDR1 and CDR2: SQVTM and ANQGSEA.